A selection of T cell receptor beta chains follows, all from one sample in a study of STAT5B mutations in CD4+ large granular lymphocyte leukemia. Profiled with immunoSEQ multiplex PCR; TCRdb holds only in-frame clones, not every one. Of 40,000 or so clones in the sample, more than 70% were seen once. Sequencing used CD4+ T cells from blood buffy coats. The source is a human donor in good health. Each CDR3 is given with its conserved first and last residue. The D gene is left open where the match is weak. Not every row has a clone size; where given, it reads once, few, many or a size class.

J	V	size	D	CDR3	DNA
TRBJ2-1	TRBV7-9	.	.	CASSSTSIGNEQFF	TGTGCCAGCAGCTCCACTAGCATCGGCAATGAGCAGTTCTTC
TRBJ2-1	TRBV19	.	.	CASSILGDGPYNEQFF	TGTGCCAGTAGTATCCTCGGGGACGGGCCCTACAATGAGCAGTTCTTC
TRBJ2-1	TRBV5-1	.	TRBD2	CASSAASGSMHNEQFF	TGCGCCAGCAGCGCAGCTAGCGGGAGTATGCACAATGAGCAGTTCTTC
TRBJ2-7	TRBV27	.	.	CASSLDSFRPYEQYF	TGTGCCAGCAGCCTCGACAGCTTTCGTCCCTACGAGCAGTACTTC
TRBJ1-4	TRBV18	.	.	CASSPNPGHNEKLFF	TGTGCCAGCTCACCAAACCCCGGGCATAATGAAAAACTGTTTTTT
TRBJ2-2	TRBV2	.	.	CASSERLGTGELFF	TGTGCCAGCAGTGAGAGACTAGGGACCGGGGAGCTGTTTTTT
TRBJ1-5	TRBV7-2	.	.	CASSSGGAVNSNQPQHF	TGTGCCAGCAGCTCCGGGGGGGCAGTCAATAGCAATCAGCCCCAGCATTTT
TRBJ2-7	TRBV27	.	TRBD1	CAGYRGPYEQYF	TGTGCCGGATACAGGGGGCCCTACGAGCAGTACTTC
TRBJ2-2	TRBV27	few	.	CASTQSSGELFF	TGTGCCAGCACGCAGTCGTCCGGGGAGCTGTTTTTT
TRBJ2-7	TRBV6-6	.	TRBD2	CASSYPQGTRPYEQYF	TGTGCCAGCAGTTACCCGCAGGGGACTAGACCCTACGAGCAGTACTTC
TRBJ1-2	TRBV19	.	.	CASSFGQRPNF	TGTGCCAGTAGTTTCGGACAGCGGCCCAACTTC
TRBJ2-5	TRBV5-3	.	TRBD2	CARSLGGGIAVQETQYF	TGTGCCAGAAGCTTGGGGGGGGGAATAGCGGTCCAAGAGACCCAGTACTTC
TRBJ2-7	TRBV6-6	few	.	CASSSGGYTYEQYF	TGTGCCAGCAGCTCCGGGGGATATACCTACGAGCAGTACTTC
TRBJ2-3	TRBV4-3	.	.	CASSPIASTDTQYF	TGCGCCAGCAGCCCCATTGCTAGCACAGATACGCAGTATTTT
TRBJ2-3	TRBV4-1	.	.	CASSQEAADTQYF	TGCGCCAGCAGCCAGGAAGCGGCAGATACGCAGTATTTT
TRBJ1-3	TRBV5-4	.	.	CASSLTGGNTIYF	TGTGCCAGCAGCTTGACAGGGGGAAACACCATATATTTT
TRBJ1-4	TRBV6-1	.	.	CASSAAGRGGEKLFF	TGTGCCAGCAGTGCGGCGGGCAGGGGAGGGGAAAAACTGTTTTTT